This entry features one T cell receptor beta chain sequence. No antigen is known for it. The naive CD8 fraction comprised CD45RO-negative cells positively selected for CCR7 and excluded terminally differentiated effector memory CD45RA+ cells. This CDR3 has 13 residues. The ends were cut back, 0 bases at V and 6 bases at J, with 9 bases in the middle. Germline values: CDR1 SGHNT, CDR2 YYREEE (reference sequence). TCRdb keeps only in-frame clones here, not all; method: immunoSEQ multiplex PCR. This sample yields fewer than 850,000 clones, of which approximately 96% are seen a single time; less than 0.25% belongs to the top ten. These data come from a study of shared clonotypes between healthy human individuals. Study outcomes and limitations: Sharing of clonotypes among donors was expected to vary with sequencing depth. Limited genetic and exposure-history diversity came from having few donors.

V is TRBV5-4 and J is TRBJ1-2, with D possibly matching TRBD1 (5 bases). Sequenced material: naive CD8+ T cells sorted from blood. The source of this sequence is a man aged 25 to 40 in good health. CDR3 sequence (DNA): TGTGCCAGCAGCTTGGCAGGGATCCATGGCTACACCTTC. Translation: CASSLAGIHGYTF.